This TCR beta chain comes out of a study of regulatory T cells in long-lasting Graves disease. Notes on the study in general: Persistent disease was characterized by preferential usage of TRBV28, TRBJ1-2 and TRBJ2-5. Persistent patients had more shared public clonotypes (around 3,000) than new patients (about 900).

At least ten counts were recorded for this clonotype. Its matching antigen is unknown. This CDR3 contains 14 residues. The ends lost 3 bases at V and 4 bases at J; junction bases unmatched: 2. Germline V gives CDR1 LGHNA, CDR2 YSLEER. Time point specified: persistent/refractory GD, antithyroid drugs over 5 years with positive TRAb. From RNA extracted from PBMCs, the TCR library was made. Clinicians diagnosed Graves' disease using American Thyroid Association guidelines. The patients were enrolled through endocrinology in Xi'an, China. Construction of the TCR beta libraries employed iRepertoire HTBI primers in conjunction with Arm-PCR of CDR3 regions. TCRdb itself ran the multiplex PCR reads through MiXCR, one entry per CDR3 protein. The table lists a few hundred thousand distinct CDR3 sequences, less than 25% of them singletons.

The source material was peripheral blood mononuclear cells (PBMCs), sampled when the disease was refractory, from a patient treated with antithyroid drugs. The chain combines TRBV4-3 with TRBJ1-4, with 7 bases matching TRBD1. The TCR originated in a female donor with Graves disease. DNA for the CDR3: TGCGCCAGCAGCCAGGGACAGTTTAATGAAAAACTGTTTTTT. This codes for CASSQGQFNEKLFF.